The source of this T cell receptor (beta chain) is a study of T cell responses to AZD1222 COVID-19 vaccine. Findings and limits, study-wide: Mapped onto spike, vaccine-associated CD4 TCRs spanned it and were dominant at 160-218 and 743-854. Possibly, clonal diversity was underestimated; donors were largely white British and included more females.

A remark on this clone: Its antigen is unknown.

CDR3 length: 15 amino acids. Per the germline V gene, CDR1 is SGHTA and CDR2 is FQGNSA. The V segment lost 1 base and the J segment 7 bases; nucleotides outside the gene matches: 6. Method: immunoSEQ multiplex PCR; TCRdb's copy keeps in-frame clones and lacks some. Here the sample spans approximately 150,000 clones, 75% to 95% being singletons. Sequences were derived from peripheral blood, sampled 28 days after the second AZD1222 dose. The receptor was derived from an adult who received the AZD1222 COVID-19 vaccine. This chain uses TRBV7-2 with TRBJ1-1, with 10 bases identical to TRBD1. CDR3 residues: CASSLVGQGILEAFF. CDR3 in DNA: TGTGCCAGCAGCTTAGTGGGACAGGGGATTCTTGAAGCTTTCTTT.